Sequencing of this TCR beta chain was carried out in a study of blood T cell repertoires in COVID-19. Study overall: Sources were T cells, B-cell-depleted T cells, or PBMCs; the material itself was cDNA or gDNA.

Data came from immunoSEQ multiplex PCR; TCRdb stores just in-frame clones and leaves some out. In the table there are about 250,000 clones, around 86% of which are singletons. The CDR3 has 16 residues. From germline, CDR1 is SGHAT and CDR2 FQDESV (reference sequence). V gave up 5 bases and J gave up 8 bases; unmatched junction bases: 10. This clonotype was sampled from a woman aged 45-60 years who had recovered from COVID-19. The specimen was PBMCs or T cells enriched from blood (not recorded which). V is TRBV11-1 and J is TRBJ2-1, with 12 bases lining up with TRBD2. The CDR3 region is CASSERGLAGLDEQFF. The CDR3 DNA sequence: TGTGCCAGCAGCGAAAGGGGACTAGCGGGTTTGGATGAGCAGTTCTTC.